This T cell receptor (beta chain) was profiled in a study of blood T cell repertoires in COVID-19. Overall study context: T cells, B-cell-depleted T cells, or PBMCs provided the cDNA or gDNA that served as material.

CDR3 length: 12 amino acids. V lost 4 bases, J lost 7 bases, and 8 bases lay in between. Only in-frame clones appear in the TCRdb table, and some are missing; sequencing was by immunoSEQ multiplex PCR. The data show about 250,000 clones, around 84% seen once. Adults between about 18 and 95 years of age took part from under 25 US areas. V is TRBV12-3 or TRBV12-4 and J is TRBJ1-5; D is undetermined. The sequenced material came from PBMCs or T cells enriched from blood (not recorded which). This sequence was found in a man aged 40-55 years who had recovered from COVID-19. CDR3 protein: CASSYLGQPQHF. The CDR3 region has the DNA TGTGCCAGCAGTTACTTGGGCCAGCCCCAGCATTTT.